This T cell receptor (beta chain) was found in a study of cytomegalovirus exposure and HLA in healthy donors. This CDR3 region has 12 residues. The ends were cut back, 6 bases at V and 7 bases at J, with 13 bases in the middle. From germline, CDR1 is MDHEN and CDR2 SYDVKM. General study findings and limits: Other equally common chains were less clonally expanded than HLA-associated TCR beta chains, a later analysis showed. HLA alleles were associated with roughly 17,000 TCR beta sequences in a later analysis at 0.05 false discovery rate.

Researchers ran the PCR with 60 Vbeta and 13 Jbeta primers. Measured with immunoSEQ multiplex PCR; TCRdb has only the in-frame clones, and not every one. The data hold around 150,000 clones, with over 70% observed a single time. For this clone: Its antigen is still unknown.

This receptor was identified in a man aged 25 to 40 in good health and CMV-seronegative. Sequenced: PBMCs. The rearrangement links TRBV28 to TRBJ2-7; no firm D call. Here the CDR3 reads CASSINAREQYF. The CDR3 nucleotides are TGTGCCAGCAGCATCAATGCGAGGGAGCAGTACTTC.